The T cell receptor (beta chain) under discussion was sequenced for a study of cytomegalovirus exposure and HLA in healthy donors. Study outcomes and limitations: Cytomegalovirus association was assigned to 150 to 200 TCR beta chains. Confirmation was obtained in vitro that a few CMV-associated chains are specific for CMV antigens. Later genetic work tied a missense DCLRE1C variant to beta-chain V and J trimming.

The CDR3 has 15 residues. Germline-derived CDR1 and CDR2 are SGDLS and YYNGEE. The J segment lost 2 bases and the V segment lost 0 bases, leaving 1 base of the junction unmatched. The PCR employed 60 Vbeta primers together with 13 Jbeta primers. Per the study methods: About 12 million shared chains were among the roughly 80 million unique TCR beta chains that a later analysis counted. The method was immunoSEQ multiplex PCR; TCRdb's version includes in-frame clones alone and lacks a portion of them. V, J and clone size were drawn from that table, and D and trimming were deduced from the DNA. Here the sample spans roughly 200,000 clones, around three quarters being singletons. Turning to this clone: The antigen is unknown.

This chain joins TRBV9 and TRBJ2-1; TRBD2 agrees at 8 bases. This TCR was sampled from a man aged 30 to 39 in good health and CMV-seronegative. Sequencing was done on a sample of PBMCs. CDR3 bases: TGTGCCAGCAGCGTAGCCGGGAGGGCCTACAATGAGCAGTTCTTC. Translated: CASSVAGRAYNEQFF.